The rows below give T cell receptor beta chains drawn from one sample of a study of blood T cell repertoires in COVID-19. Profiling relied on immunoSEQ multiplex PCR, and the TCRdb table lists in-frame clones only, not all of them. The data show 110,000 to 150,000 clones, with 79% seen just once and 3% to 4.5% held by the top ten. Specimen: peripheral blood. Every receptor here comes from a man aged 60-69 years with acute or convalescent COVID-19. The CDR3 runs from the conserved cysteine through the conserved F or W. A D gene is named only where the DNA matches it firmly. A clone size is listed for some rows: how often the clone was seen (once, few, many), or a class if it is expanded.

D: TRBD1
J: TRBJ2-3
V: TRBV19
size: once
DNA: TGTGCCAGTAGCAGGGACAGGGGGTCAGATACGCAGTATTTT
CDR3: CASSRDRGSDTQYF

D: NA
J: TRBJ2-7
V: TRBV5-6
size: NA
DNA: TGTGCCAGCAGATGGCGCTATGACATCAGAGCATCCTACGAGCAGTACTTC
CDR3: CASRWRYDIRASYEQYF

D: TRBD1
J: TRBJ1-4
V: TRBV6-6
size: NA
DNA: TGTGCCGGGAATGCCGGGACAGATGAAAAACTGTTTTTT
CDR3: CAGNAGTDEKLFF

D: NA
J: TRBJ2-1
V: TRBV5-1
size: NA
DNA: TGCGCCAGCAGCTTACAGCCAAAAAGCTCCTACAATGAGCAGTTCTTC
CDR3: CASSLQPKSSYNEQFF

D: NA
J: TRBJ1-2
V: TRBV19
size: NA
DNA: TGTGCCAGTAGGACCAATCAGGGAGGTGGCTACACCTTC
CDR3: CASRTNQGGGYTF

D: TRBD1
J: TRBJ2-7
V: TRBV28
size: NA
DNA: TGTGCCAGCAACCCCCCAGGGACAGCCTACGAGCAGTACTTC
CDR3: CASNPPGTAYEQYF

D: NA
J: TRBJ2-2
V: TRBV5-6
size: few
DNA: TGTGCCAGCAGCTTACGGGTGGCCGGGGAGCTGTTTTTT
CDR3: CASSLRVAGELFF

D: NA
J: TRBJ2-7
V: TRBV27
size: NA
DNA: TGTGCCAGCAGTTTACTCGGCTACGAGCAGTACTTC
CDR3: CASSLLGYEQYF

D: TRBD2
J: TRBJ2-1
V: TRBV28
size: NA
DNA: TGTGCCAGCAGTCAGATAGCGGGAGGGTACAATGAGCAGTTCTTC
CDR3: CASSQIAGGYNEQFF

D: NA
J: TRBJ1-2
V: TRBV13
size: NA
DNA: TGTGCCAGCAGCTTAGAAATAGGGGGACCGTCTGGCTACACCTTC
CDR3: CASSLEIGGPSGYTF

D: NA
J: TRBJ2-7
V: TRBV11-3
size: NA
DNA: TGTGCCAGCAGCTTAGTCACCAGGGATCTTTCCTACGAGCAGTACTTC
CDR3: CASSLVTRDLSYEQYF

D: NA
J: TRBJ1-1
V: TRBV20-1
size: NA
DNA: TGCAGTGCTAGTCGGGCAGGGGAAGCTTTCTTT
CDR3: CSASRAGEAFF

D: NA
J: TRBJ2-7
V: TRBV7-9
size: once
DNA: TGTGCCAGCAGCTTAGGAGGGCCCAGCACCTACGAGCAGTACTTC
CDR3: CASSLGGPSTYEQYF

D: NA
J: TRBJ2-6
V: TRBV2
size: NA
DNA: TGTGCCAGCAGACGGGGAGAAACGGGGGCCAACGTCCTGACTTTC
CDR3: CASRRGETGANVLTF

D: NA
J: TRBJ1-1
V: TRBV4-3
size: NA
DNA: TGCGCCAGCAGCCAAGATTACAGTCGAGGGACTGAAGCTTTCTTT
CDR3: CASSQDYSRGTEAFF

D: NA
J: TRBJ2-5
V: TRBV7-2
size: NA
DNA: TGTGCCAGCAGCTTAGCTAGCGCGGTGTTTGAGACCCAGTACTTC
CDR3: CASSLASAVFETQYF

D: TRBD1
J: TRBJ2-2
V: TRBV10-3
size: NA
DNA: TGTGCCATCAGGCGTGGGACAGGCCCGACCGGGGAGCTGTTTTTT
CDR3: CAIRRGTGPTGELFF

D: NA
J: TRBJ1-1
V: TRBV18
size: NA
DNA: TGTGCCAGCTCACCGGGGGTCGGGGGGAACACTGAAGCTTTCTTT
CDR3: CASSPGVGGNTEAFF

D: TRBD1
J: TRBJ2-7
V: TRBV7-2
size: NA
DNA: TGTGCCAGCACCCCAGTCGGGACAGGGCGTGGCGAGCAGTACTTC
CDR3: CASTPVGTGRGEQYF

D: TRBD1
J: TRBJ1-2
V: TRBV5-4
size: NA
DNA: TGTGCCAGCACCTGGGGTCAACAGGGGTATGGCTACACCTTC
CDR3: CASTWGQQGYGYTF

D: NA
J: TRBJ1-4
V: TRBV29-1
size: NA
DNA: TGCAGCGCCAGGAAGGGCGGGGGGTCTGAAAAACTGTTTTTT
CDR3: CSARKGGGSEKLFF

D: NA
J: TRBJ2-7
V: TRBV18
size: NA
DNA: TGTGCCAGCTCACCTGCCGGGATGAATCGGAACGAGCAGTACTTC
CDR3: CASSPAGMNRNEQYF

D: NA
J: TRBJ1-2
V: TRBV4-3
size: few
DNA: TGCGCCAGCAGCCAAGGTTTTGCAGGGAACTATGGCTACACCTTC
CDR3: CASSQGFAGNYGYTF

D: TRBD1
J: TRBJ1-2
V: TRBV29-1
size: NA
DNA: TGCAGCGTTGACGGGACAGGTCTTGGCCATGGCTACACCTTC
CDR3: CSVDGTGLGHGYTF

D: NA
J: TRBJ2-4
V: TRBV6-6
size: NA
DNA: TGTGCCAGCAGGTTGGGGGGGGCCCAAAACATTCAGTACTTC
CDR3: CASRLGGAQNIQYF

D: NA
J: TRBJ2-7
V: TRBV6-2/TRBV6-3
size: NA
DNA: TGTGCCAGCAGTTACGGGGCGACACTCCCCTACGAGCAGTACTTC
CDR3: CASSYGATLPYEQYF

D: TRBD1
J: TRBJ2-7
V: TRBV5-1
size: few
DNA: TGCGCCAGCAGCCTCCAGGGGGACGAGCAGTACTTC
CDR3: CASSLQGDEQYF

D: TRBD2
J: TRBJ2-2
V: TRBV5-4
size: NA
DNA: TGTGCCAGCAGCGTCCTCCCGGGACTAGCGGGCCCTAGGGCCGGGGAGCTGTTTTTT
CDR3: CASSVLPGLAGPRAGELFF

D: NA
J: TRBJ1-2
V: TRBV2
size: NA
DNA: TGTGCCAGCAGTTCTGAGGAGCCCGGCTTTGGTGGCTACACCTTC
CDR3: CASSSEEPGFGGYTF

D: NA
J: TRBJ1-1
V: TRBV19
size: NA
DNA: TGTGCCAGTAGTATAGGTGGGGCGCACACTGAAGCTTTCTTT
CDR3: CASSIGGAHTEAFF

D: TRBD2
J: TRBJ2-5
V: TRBV6-5
size: NA
DNA: TGTGCCAGCAGTTACGGGTCTAGCGGTGTAGAGACCCAGTACTTC
CDR3: CASSYGSSGVETQYF

D: TRBD1
J: TRBJ2-1
V: TRBV5-1
size: NA
DNA: TGCGCCAGCAGCTTGGCCTTATTGGGACAGGGGGTCGATGAGCAGTTCTTC
CDR3: CASSLALLGQGVDEQFF

D: NA
J: TRBJ1-5
V: TRBV19
size: few
DNA: TGTGCCAGTACCTTACACGCTCCGAGCAATCAGCCCCAGCATTTT
CDR3: CASTLHAPSNQPQHF

D: NA
J: TRBJ2-7
V: TRBV7-2
size: NA
DNA: TGTGCCAGCAGCTTAGTGGGACAAGGCTTTCACACCTACGAGCAGTACTTC
CDR3: CASSLVGQGFHTYEQYF

D: NA
J: TRBJ1-1
V: TRBV28
size: NA
DNA: TGTGCCAGCAGTTCCAGTTCCGTCATGAACACTGAAGCTTTCTTT
CDR3: CASSSSSVMNTEAFF

D: NA
J: TRBJ1-5
V: TRBV6-6
size: once
DNA: TGTGCCAGCAGTTACTGGGACTATAGCAATCAGCCCCAGCATTTT
CDR3: CASSYWDYSNQPQHF

D: TRBD1
J: TRBJ1-1
V: TRBV19
size: NA
DNA: TGTGCCAGTAGTATCCCGGACAGGTCACACACTGAAGCTTTCTTT
CDR3: CASSIPDRSHTEAFF

D: NA
J: TRBJ1-2
V: TRBV5-8
size: NA
DNA: TGTGCCAGCAACTATCAGAGACAGACGCGAAACTATGGCTACACCTTC
CDR3: CASNYQRQTRNYGYTF

D: TRBD1
J: TRBJ1-5
V: TRBV28
size: NA
DNA: TGTGCCAGCAGTGAGACGGGACAGGGAAATCAGCCCCAGCATTTT
CDR3: CASSETGQGNQPQHF

D: TRBD2
J: TRBJ2-1
V: TRBV30
size: NA
DNA: TGTGCCTGGAGTGAAGCCTATGGGAGGGAGGTACAGTTCTTC
CDR3: CAWSEAYGREVQFF

D: NA
J: TRBJ2-3
V: TRBV5-8
size: NA
DNA: TGTGCCAGCAGCTTGATCTCCTCTCGAGGAGATACGCAGTATTTT
CDR3: CASSLISSRGDTQYF

D: NA
J: TRBJ2-2
V: TRBV5-3
size: NA
DNA: TGTGCCAGAAGCTTAGAGACCGGGGAGCTGTTTTTT
CDR3: CARSLETGELFF

D: NA
J: TRBJ2-7
V: TRBV11-2
size: NA
DNA: TGTGCCAGCAGCCCAAGTTTTGTGCGGCAGCACTACGAGCAGTACTTC
CDR3: CASSPSFVRQHYEQYF

D: NA
J: TRBJ1-2
V: TRBV2
size: NA
DNA: TGTGCCAGCAGTGAAGAGCGGACAGAATCCTATGGCTACACCTTC
CDR3: CASSEERTESYGYTF

D: TRBD1
J: TRBJ1-5
V: TRBV10-2
size: NA
DNA: TGCGCCAGCCGGGGGACAGGGGACAATCAGCCCCAGCATTTT
CDR3: CASRGTGDNQPQHF

D: NA
J: TRBJ2-5
V: TRBV7-9
size: NA
DNA: TGTGCCAGCAGCTTAGGAGGGGGCGGAGGGGTTCAAGAGACCCAGTACTTC
CDR3: CASSLGGGGGVQETQYF